These 16 T cell receptor beta chains originate from one sample sequenced in a study of cytomegalovirus exposure and HLA in healthy donors (dated by TCRdb to about 2017). Libraries were prepared through the immunoSEQ multiplex PCR assay. For the multiplex PCR, a mixture combining 60 forward primers for TCR Vbeta segments and 13 reverse primers for TCR Jbeta segments was used. TCRdb took over this immuneACCESS table, retaining in-frame rearrangements with V and J assigned. Such tables are incomplete; in checked studies, under half of the missing clones stem from an unresolved V gene, and the remainder is unexplained. The sample table gives around 130,000 clones. Roughly 1.4% of the sample rests with the top ten. The sample was PBMCs. The receptors originated from a woman aged 40 to 50 in good health and CMV-seronegative.

The V call is TRBV29-1, the J call TRBJ1-2; D is unclear. The CDR3 runs to 12 residues. In germline, CDR1 is SQVTM, CDR2 ANQGSEA. Deletions cut 5 bases from V and 7 bases from J, with 14 bases between. CDR3 sequence: CSVPRRGFGYTF. CDR3 sequence (DNA): TGCAGCGTTCCCCGGAGAGGGTTTGGCTACACCTTC. Looking up the rest from reference TRBV29-1 and TRBJ1-2 gives the full variable domain: SAVISQKPSRDICQRGTSLTIQCQVDSQVTMMFWYRQQPGQSLTLIATANQGSEATYESGFVIDKFPISRPNLTFSTLTVSNMSPEDSSIYLCSVPRRGFGYTFGSGTRLTVV.

This rearrangement joins TRBV15 to TRBJ1-1; tentative D call: TRBD1 (6 bases). CDR3 length: 15 amino acids. Germline V gene lookup returns CDR1 LNHNV and CDR2 YYDKDF (reference sequence). The V and J ends lost 1 base and 3 bases respectively, with 12 bases between them. This CDR3 reads CATSRVGPGDTEAFF. The CDR3 DNA follows: TGTGCCACCAGCAGAGTGGGTCCAGGGGACACTGAAGCTTTCTTT.

The rearrangement links TRBV9 to TRBJ1-4; D not certain. The CDR3 has 16 amino acids. The V end was cut by 0 bases, the J end by 10 bases, with 19 bases between. Germline lookup yields CDR1 SGDLS and CDR2 YYNGEE. The CDR3 region has the DNA TGTGCCAGCAGCGTAGAAGGATCGTCTGGAGGGCGAAAACTGTTTTTT. It yields the protein CASSVEGSSGGRKLFF.

The V and J genes are TRBV5-5 and TRBJ1-1, with D possibly being TRBD1 (6 bases). From germline, CDR1 is SGHKS and CDR2 YYEKEE (reference sequence). The ends were cut back, 3 bases at V and 7 bases at J, with 13 bases in the middle. This CDR3 spans 13 amino acids. The CDR3 sequence: CASSSLGQIEAFF. For the CDR3, the DNA is TGTGCCAGCAGCTCCCTTGGACAGATTGAAGCTTTCTTT.

The chain is built from TRBV19 and TRBJ2-1, with 7 bases fitting TRBD2. CDR1 LNHDA and CDR2 SQIVND come from the germline V gene (reference sequence). V gave up 6 bases and J gave up 12 bases; unmatched junction bases: 14. The CDR3 extends over 14 amino acids. The CDR3 sequence is CASRASGTNSRQFF. DNA for the CDR3: TGTGCCAGTAGGGCTAGCGGTACGAACTCGCGGCAGTTCTTC.

The chain combines TRBV7-8 with TRBJ1-5; 9 bases are shared with TRBD1. The CDR3 contains 16 residues. V trimming: 0 bases; J trimming: 6 bases; junction bases outside the gene matches: 6. Germline V gene data show CDR1 as SGHVS and CDR2 as FQNEAQ. The CDR3 region is CASSLATGTGSQPQHF. In DNA, the CDR3 is TGTGCCAGCAGCTTAGCGACGGGGACAGGGTCTCAGCCCCAGCATTTT. Using reference TRBV7-8 and TRBJ1-5 for the parts outside the CDR3, the full variable domain is GAGVSQSPRYKVAKRGQDVALRCDPISGHVSLFWYQQALGQGPEFLTYFQNEAQLDKSGLPSDRFFAERPEGSVSTLKIQRTQQEDSAVYLCASSLATGTGSQPQHFGDGTRLSIL.

This chain links TRBV5-1 with TRBJ2-1; D unclear. The CDR3 runs 14 residues. The V gene lost 0 bases and the J gene lost 9 bases, with 13 bases spanning the gap. Germline lookup yields CDR1 SGHRS and CDR2 YFSETQ. CDR3 nucleotide sequence: TGCGCCAGCAGCTTGGCTTGGCAGGTCGGTGAGCAGTTCTTC. Protein: CASSLAWQVGEQFF.

The chain recombines TRBV2 with TRBJ1-5; no clear D gene. The CDR3 length is 16 residues. CDR1 is SNHLY and CDR2 is FYNNEI in the germline V gene. V was cut by 1 base and J by 6 bases, with 16 bases left in between. CDR3 amino acids: CASSEDVLGNGQPQHF. CDR3 coding DNA: TGTGCCAGCAGTGAAGACGTCCTAGGTAACGGTCAGCCCCAGCATTTT.

The J gene is TRBJ2-4, the V gene TRBV27; 8 nucleotides line up with TRBD1. The CDR3 is made up of 14 amino acids. Trimming removed 3 bases from V and 8 bases from J; junction bases left unmatched: 6. CDR1 is MNHEY and CDR2 is SMNVEV in the germline V gene (reference sequence). The CDR3 sequence is CASSFGQGMDIQYF. DNA of the CDR3: TGTGCCAGCAGTTTCGGACAGGGTATGGACATTCAGTACTTC.

The chain links TRBV6-1 to TRBJ2-5, with 7 bases fitting TRBD1. The J call may be wrong; the DNA end is better matched by TRBJ2-7. Germline-derived CDR1 and CDR2 are MNHNS and SASEGT. The CDR3 consists of 14 residues. The CDR3 nucleotides are TGTGCCAGCAGTGACCCCACAGGGGTCTACGAGCAGTACTTC. This sequence encodes CASSDPTGVYEQYF.

The gene calls are TRBV7-3 and TRBJ2-1; possible D gene TRBD2, 5 bases. This CDR3 contains 13 residues. V dropped 7 bases and J dropped 8 bases, with 15 bases sitting between them. Germline V CDR1 and CDR2: SGHTA, FQGTGA. The DNA of the CDR3 is TGTGCCAGCAACCGAGGGCTTAATGATGAGCAGTTCTTC. This encodes CASNRGLNDEQFF.

The chain employs TRBV10-3 and TRBJ2-7; 7 nucleotides line up with TRBD1. The CDR3 runs to 16 residues. The J segment lost 0 bases and the V segment lost 3 bases, leaving 8 bases of the junction unmatched. Germline CDR1 is ENHRY and CDR2 is SYGVKD. CDR3 coding DNA: TGTGCCATCAGTGATCCCGGGACAGCCCCCTCCTACGAGCAGTACTTC. Translated, it gives CAISDPGTAPSYEQYF.

This sequence joins TRBV4-3 and TRBJ1-4; D not certain. The V gene's germline CDR1 is LGHNA and CDR2 YSLEER. The V gene lost 0 bases and the J gene lost 7 bases, with 9 bases spanning the gap. The CDR3 runs to 14 residues. This chain's CDR3 is CASSQEALLEKLFF. In DNA, the CDR3 is TGCGCCAGCAGCCAAGAAGCATTGCTTGAAAAACTGTTTTTT.

The chain recombines TRBV7-9 with TRBJ2-2; 8 bases map to TRBD2. V gave up 5 bases and J gave up 6 bases; unmatched junction bases: 2. The CDR3 is 13 amino acids. Germline CDR1 and CDR2: SEHNR and FQNEAQ (reference sequence). The CDR3 region has the DNA TGTGCCAGCAGCGCTAGCGGGTCCGGGGAGCTGTTTTTT. It yields the protein CASSASGSGELFF.

The chain combines TRBV11-3 with TRBJ2-2; 9 bases line up with TRBD1. Trimming took 4 bases from V and 3 from J; bases not matched to a gene: 12. The CDR3 loop spans 18 amino acids. Germline CDR1 is SGHNT and CDR2 is YENEEA. This CDR3 is CASSSTLWDRVDTGELFF. CDR3 bases: TGTGCCAGCAGCTCCACTTTATGGGACAGGGTCGACACCGGGGAGCTGTTTTTT.

This chain joins TRBV7-6 and TRBJ2-7, with D tentatively TRBD1 (6 bases). Germline CDR1 and CDR2: SGHVS and FNYEAQ. The V and J ends lost 1 base and 0 bases respectively, with 10 bases between them. This CDR3 contains 15 residues. The CDR3 DNA follows: TGTGCCAGCAGCTTAGTCGGACAGAGCTCCTACGAGCAGTACTTC. This sequence encodes CASSLVGQSSYEQYF.